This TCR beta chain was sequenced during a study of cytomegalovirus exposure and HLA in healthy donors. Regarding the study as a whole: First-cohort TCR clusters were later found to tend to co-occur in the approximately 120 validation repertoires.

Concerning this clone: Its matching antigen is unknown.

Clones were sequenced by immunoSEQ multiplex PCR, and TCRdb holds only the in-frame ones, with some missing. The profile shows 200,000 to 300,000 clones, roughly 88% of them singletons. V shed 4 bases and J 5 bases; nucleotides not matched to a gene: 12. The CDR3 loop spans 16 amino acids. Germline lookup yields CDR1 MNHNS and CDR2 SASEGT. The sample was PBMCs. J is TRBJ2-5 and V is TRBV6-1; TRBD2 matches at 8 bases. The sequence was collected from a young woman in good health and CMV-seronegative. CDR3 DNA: TGTGCCAGCAGTGTAAATAGCGGGACCAGCCGGGAGACCCAGTACTTC. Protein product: CASSVNSGTSRETQYF.